Below are 3 T cell receptor beta chains sequenced from a single sample in a study of graft-versus-host responses after intestinal transplantation. Using immunoSEQ multiplex PCR, the repertoire was profiled, and TCRdb retains in-frame clones only, with some absent. The sample consists of about 36,000 clones, roughly 94% of them appearing once. These receptors lack a known antigen. The sample was unstimulated CD4+ T cells sorted from spleen or lymph node cells, taken before transplant. The source of these receptors is a human donor who was the organ donor for an intestinal transplant.

This rearrangement joins TRBV10-3 to TRBJ2-7; 13 bases map to TRBD2. V was pared by 4 bases and J by 1 base, with 4 bases of the junction left unmatched. This CDR3 contains 16 residues. Per the germline V gene, CDR1 is ENHRY and CDR2 is SYGVKD. The CDR3 DNA follows: TGTGCCATCAGTGGACTAGCGGGGGGTCCATCCTACGAGCAGTACTTC. As protein: CAISGLAGGPSYEQYF.

The chain carries TRBV5-4 and TRBJ1-1, with no clear D. The V end was cut by 1 base, the J end by 4 bases, with 8 bases between. Germline loops: CDR1 SGHNT, CDR2 YYREEE (reference sequence). This CDR3 is built from 13 residues. The CDR3 sequence is CASSLWGGTEAFF. The CDR3, as DNA: TGTGCCAGCAGCTTGTGGGGTGGCACTGAAGCTTTCTTT.

The chain couples TRBV30 to TRBJ2-7, with D perhaps assigned TRBD1 or TRBD2 (5 bases each). V dropped 0 bases and J dropped 3 bases, with 15 bases sitting between them. The CDR3 consists of 15 residues. Per germline, CDR1 GTSNPN and CDR2 SVGIG (reference sequence). CDR3 loop: CAWSVIGTANYEQYF. The CDR3 nucleotides read TGTGCCTGGAGTGTAATTGGGACGGCCAACTACGAGCAGTACTTC.